This TCR beta chain was observed in a study of blood T cells in healthy people across ages. This clonotype has just a few counts. Sample-barcoded 5' priming and a J-beta primer mix drove a second PCR of about 7 to 11 cycles. TCRdb ran MiXCR on the 5' RACE reads and lists one entry per CDR3 protein. The table records some 760,000 distinct CDR3 sequences, around 25% of them present only once. Germline CDR1 is MDHEN and CDR2 is SYDVKM. The CDR3 length is 15 residues. V lost 1 base and J 8 bases, leaving 15 bases between the germline ends. These same data were also listed under a study on T cells of mothers and their children. That paper notes: Over 8 million TCR beta CDR3 reads were obtained from each mother, and about 2.9 million from each child.

The sample taken for sequencing was blood. V is TRBV28 and J is TRBJ2-4; D call uncertain. The receptor's source is a boy aged 5-17 years in good health. CDR3 protein: CASSLLSADGHIQYF. CDR3 coding DNA: TGTGCCAGCAGTTTATTAAGTGCAGACGGGCACATTCAGTACTTC. Based on the CDR3 plus reference TRBV28 and TRBJ2-4, the full variable domain is DVKVTQSSRYLVKRTGEKVFLECVQDMDHENMFWYRQDPGLGLRLIYFSYDVKMKEKGDIPEGYSVSREKKERFSLILESASTNQTSMYLCASSLLSADGHIQYFGAGTRLSVL.